This entry is about one T cell receptor beta chain. This clone occurred once. Its cognate antigen has yet to be identified. No clone much larger than this one lies a single base away; base qualities are absent. The sample is drawn from a study of multiple sclerosis patients with progressive multifocal leukoencephalopathy (dated by TCRdb to 2018 to 2020). About the study as a whole: Peripheral T and B cells were examined in MS patients who went on to develop PML (4 under natalizumab, 1 after alemtuzumab) as well as in treated patients who did not. The study was designed to detect JC virus-specific or public T-cell expansions arising at the time of PML onset. Longitudinal follow-up was performed in two natalizumab-treated patients who later developed PML, from before therapy through 6 and 12 months to PML onset.

Its CDR3 holds 19 amino acids, cysteine through phenylalanine. Of all the DNA, just the CDR3 is kept, 57 bases in frame from base 1. Trimming removed 7 bases from V and 4 bases from J; the gene matches leave 24 bases unexplained. Libraries came from the immunoSEQ multiplex PCR assay. Each PCR was spiked with synthetic inline TR CDR3 controls spanning all V-J pairings to estimate template counts and remove amplification bias. Reads went through processing to reduce amplification and sequencing bias, and quantification was done against synthetic TR CDR3 analogs. Regarding the original processing steps: Raw data were processed in ImmunoSEQ Analyzer, removing out-of-frame sequences and CDR3s with stop codons, and genes were named by IMGT nomenclature. Normalized Shannon entropy, defined as 1 minus Pielou's evenness, was used to summarize repertoire diversity. TRB sequences were treated as identical only when sharing V gene, J gene and CDR3. Public PML clonotypes were CDR3s shared by two or more PML-onset samples but absent earlier, in controls, and in public databases. Positional CDR3 amino acid composition was analyzed in Skylign with the observed count method. Held by TCRdb, this immuneACCESS table contains in-frame sequences only and omits some clones. Under half of the omission traces to an unresolved V gene where checked; the cause of the rest is unknown. That table furnishes V, J and clone size, whereas the DNA furnished D and trimming. The sample includes under 30,000 clones, with 89% observed a single time. The ten largest clones take up roughly 1.6% of the sample.

Summary of the overall study and its limitations: Analysis was limited to peripheral blood, even though cerebrospinal fluid or brain lymphocytes might be more informative for natalizumab-associated PML. TRB clones with frequency above 0.5% were observed only in PML patients, but the clones expanded at PML onset were found to be already present before and during natalizumab therapy. Because the cohort was small and descriptive, it remained unclear whether the findings reflect JC virus infection or general immunocompromise. At the time PML developed, no common TRBV or TRBJ gene usage or preferential TRBV-TRBJ pairings were detected. Lower normalized Shannon entropy suggested less diverse TRB repertoires in most PML patients, whereas the natalizumab-treated controls showed values near 1.

The time point label for this specimen denotes: 6 months of natalizumab therapy. Reading the label with the study, this specimen's treatment or condition is: on natalizumab therapy at sampling. Interferon beta had previously been received by all listed patients, and all PML patients were female. Blood samples for T1 were taken at 6 months of natalizumab therapy, and blood samples for T2 were taken at 12 months of natalizumab therapy. Isolation of peripheral blood mononuclear cells was performed by Ficoll-Hypaque density gradient centrifugation. The material was PBMCs, obtained from a patient treated with natalizumab. Recombination connected TRBV23-1 to TRBJ1-2; 7 central bases correspond to TRBD1. TRBV23-1 is given ORF status, its function remaining uncertain. The receptor was derived from a human donor with multiple sclerosis. The sequence in DNA is TGCGCCAGCATTCTCCGCGAGTATCGGGCAGGGGGGGATTTCTATGGCTACACCTTC. This codes for CASILREYRAGGDFYGYTF.